This passage covers 4 T cell receptor beta chains from one sample sequenced in a study of beta chain features in type 1 diabetes. Study-wide findings and caveats: All four CD4+ subsets of Type 1 diabetes patients contained TCRB CDR3s that were moderately but significantly shorter.

No antigen has been identified for these receptors. Investigators reverse transcribed all isolated RNA, so they sequenced expressed TCRB transcripts. Some clones are missing from TCRdb's copy, which holds only in-frame ones; the method was immunoSEQ multiplex PCR. The table lists some 280,000 clones, about 13% of them singletons, with 0.015% to 0.02% in the top ten. The material sequenced was naive CD4+ T cells from blood. The origin of the receptors is a young man with type 1 diabetes.

V usage is TRBV5-1 and J usage is TRBJ2-3; D perhaps matches TRBD2 (6 bases). Looked up from germline, CDR1 is SGHRS and CDR2 is YFSETQ. Deletions cut 4 bases from V and 6 bases from J, with 12 bases between. The length of the CDR3 is 13 residues. CDR3 amino acids: CASSPGGPDTQYF. CDR3 nucleotide sequence: TGCGCCAGCAGCCCAGGAGGGCCGGATACGCAGTATTTT.

The chain has TRBV28 and TRBJ2-2, with TRBD1 matching 8 bases. The V gene end was trimmed by 10 bases and the J gene end by 6 bases; junction bases not matched to a gene: 10. Germline-derived CDR1 and CDR2 are MDHEN and SYDVKM. The CDR3 runs 14 residues. CDR3 sequence reads: CATLTGASPGELFF. In DNA, the CDR3 is TGTGCCACCCTGACAGGGGCAAGTCCCGGGGAGCTGTTTTTT. Complete variable domain (other parts from reference TRBV28 and TRBJ2-2): DVKVTQSSRYLVKRTGEKVFLECVQDMDHENMFWYRQDPGLGLRLIYFSYDVKMKEKGDIPEGYSVSREKKERFSLILESASTNQTSMYLCATLTGASPGELFFGEGSRLTVL.

The rearrangement links TRBV5-4 to TRBJ2-7; 10 bases align to TRBD2. The CDR3 has 14 amino acids. CDR1 is SGHNT and CDR2 is YYREEE in the germline V gene (reference sequence). The V segment lost 4 bases and the J segment 2 bases; nucleotides outside the gene matches: 3. This chain's CDR3 is CASSPGLAAYEQYF. The CDR3 DNA reads as TGTGCCAGCAGCCCCGGACTAGCGGCCTACGAGCAGTACTTC.

This clone was observed a few times. The chain joins TRBV19 to TRBJ1-1; D unresolved. Trimming pared 4 bases from V and 5 bases from J, leaving 14 bases between. Germline V gene sequence: CDR1 LNHDA, CDR2 SQIVND (reference sequence). The length of the CDR3 is 14 residues. CDR3 sequence reads: CASSTGGLGTEAFF. CDR3 sequence (DNA): TGTGCCAGTAGTACCGGCGGGCTAGGTACTGAAGCTTTCTTT. Combining the CDR3 with reference TRBV19 and TRBJ1-1 gives the whole variable domain DGGITQSPKYLFRKEGQNVTLSCEQNLNHDAMYWYRQDPGQGLRLIYYSQIVNDFQKGDIAEGYSVSREKKESFPLTVTSAQKNPTAFYLCASSTGGLGTEAFFGQGTRLTVV.